The sequence of this T cell receptor beta chain was determined in a study of cytomegalovirus exposure and HLA in healthy donors. Turning to the study itself: Genotyping showed around four fifths of 398 donors falling in the Caucasian-associated ancestry cluster.

The PCR made use of 60 Vbeta and 13 Jbeta primers. Using immunoSEQ multiplex PCR, the repertoire was profiled, and TCRdb retains in-frame clones only, with some absent. The sample includes about 130,000 clones, 15% to 20% of them seen just once. The junction had 8 bases not matched to a gene; V was cut back by 0 bases and J by 10 bases. The CDR3 is made up of 15 amino acids. The germline V gene encodes CDR1 SGHRS and CDR2 YFSETQ. Sequences were obtained from PBMCs. The clonotype was recovered from a female donor in good health and CMV-seropositive. V is TRBV5-1 and J is TRBJ1-5, with 9 bases that match TRBD1. The CDR3 sequence is CASSLGGQGSGPQHF. The CDR3, as DNA: TGCGCCAGCAGCTTGGGGGGACAGGGATCAGGCCCCCAGCATTTT.